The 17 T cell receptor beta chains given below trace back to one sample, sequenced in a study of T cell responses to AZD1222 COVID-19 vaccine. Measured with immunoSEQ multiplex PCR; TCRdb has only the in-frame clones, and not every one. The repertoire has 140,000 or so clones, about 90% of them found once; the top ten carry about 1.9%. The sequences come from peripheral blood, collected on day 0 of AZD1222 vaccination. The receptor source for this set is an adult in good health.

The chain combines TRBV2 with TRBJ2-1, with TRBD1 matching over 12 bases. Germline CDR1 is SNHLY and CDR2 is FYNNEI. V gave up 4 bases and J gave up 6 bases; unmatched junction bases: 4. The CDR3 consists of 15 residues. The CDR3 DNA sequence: TGTGCCAGCAGTGCTCCGGGACAGGGGGCCAATGAGCAGTTCTTC. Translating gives CASSAPGQGANEQFF.

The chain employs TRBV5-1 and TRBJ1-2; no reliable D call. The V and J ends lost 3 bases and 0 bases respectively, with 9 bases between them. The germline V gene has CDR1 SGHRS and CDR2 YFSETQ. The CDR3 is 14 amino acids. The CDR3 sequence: CASSSGPTNYGYTF. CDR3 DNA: TGCGCCAGCAGCTCCGGCCCCACTAACTATGGCTACACCTTC.

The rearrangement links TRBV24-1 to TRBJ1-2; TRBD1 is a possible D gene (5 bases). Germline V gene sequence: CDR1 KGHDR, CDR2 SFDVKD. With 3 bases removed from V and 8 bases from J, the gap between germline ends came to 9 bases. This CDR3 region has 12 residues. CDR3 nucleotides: TGTGCCACCAGTGATGCAGGGACCGGCTACACCTTC. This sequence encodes CATSDAGTGYTF.

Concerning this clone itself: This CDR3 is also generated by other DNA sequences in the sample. In DNA, the CDR3 is TGTGCCAGCAGTCCCAGCGACTCCTACGAGCAGTACTTC. Protein sequence: CASSPSDSYEQYF. The V and J genes are TRBV28 and TRBJ2-7; D is uncertain. Germline V gives CDR1 MDHEN, CDR2 SYDVKM. V shed 5 bases and J shed 0 bases, with 8 bases lying between them. The CDR3 is 13 residues long.

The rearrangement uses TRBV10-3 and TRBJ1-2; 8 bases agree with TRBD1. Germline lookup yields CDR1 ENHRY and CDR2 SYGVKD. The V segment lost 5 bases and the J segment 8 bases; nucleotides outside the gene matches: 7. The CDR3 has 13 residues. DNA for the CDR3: TGTGCCATCAGTACCCAGGGGGCCGGGGGCTACACCTTC. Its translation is CAISTQGAGGYTF.

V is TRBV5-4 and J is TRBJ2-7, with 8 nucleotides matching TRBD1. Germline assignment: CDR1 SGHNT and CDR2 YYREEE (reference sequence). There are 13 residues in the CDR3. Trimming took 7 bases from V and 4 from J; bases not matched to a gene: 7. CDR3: CASGWTGNYEQYF. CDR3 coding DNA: TGTGCCAGCGGCTGGACAGGGAATTACGAGCAGTACTTC.

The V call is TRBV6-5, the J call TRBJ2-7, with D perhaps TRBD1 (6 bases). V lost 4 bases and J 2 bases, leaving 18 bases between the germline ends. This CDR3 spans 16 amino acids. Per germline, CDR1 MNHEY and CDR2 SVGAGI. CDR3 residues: CASSSTYDRNTYEQYF. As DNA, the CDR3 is TGTGCCAGCAGTTCTACTTATGACAGGAACACCTACGAGCAGTACTTC.

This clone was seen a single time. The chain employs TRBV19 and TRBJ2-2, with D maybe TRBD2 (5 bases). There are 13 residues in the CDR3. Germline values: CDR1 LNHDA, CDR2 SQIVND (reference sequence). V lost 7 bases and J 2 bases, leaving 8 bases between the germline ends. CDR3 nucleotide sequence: TGTGCCAGTACACGGGAAAACACCGGGGAGCTGTTTTTT. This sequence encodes CASTRENTGELFF.

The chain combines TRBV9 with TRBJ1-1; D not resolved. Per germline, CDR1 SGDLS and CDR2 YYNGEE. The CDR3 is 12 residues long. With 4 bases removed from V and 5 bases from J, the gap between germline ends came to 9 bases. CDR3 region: CASSPLPTEAFF. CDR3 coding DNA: TGTGCCAGCAGCCCGCTTCCTACTGAAGCTTTCTTT. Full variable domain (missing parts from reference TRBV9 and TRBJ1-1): DSGVTQTPKHLITATGQRVTLRCSPRSGDLSVYWYQQSLDQGLQFLIQYYNGEERAKGNILERFSAQQFPDLHSELNLSSLELGDSALYFCASSPLPTEAFFGQGTRLTVV.

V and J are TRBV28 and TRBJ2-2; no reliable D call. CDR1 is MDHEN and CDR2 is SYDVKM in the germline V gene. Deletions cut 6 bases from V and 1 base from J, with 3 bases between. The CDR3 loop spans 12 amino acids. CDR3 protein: CASRGNTGELFF. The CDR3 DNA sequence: TGTGCCAGCAGGGGGAACACCGGGGAGCTGTTTTTT.

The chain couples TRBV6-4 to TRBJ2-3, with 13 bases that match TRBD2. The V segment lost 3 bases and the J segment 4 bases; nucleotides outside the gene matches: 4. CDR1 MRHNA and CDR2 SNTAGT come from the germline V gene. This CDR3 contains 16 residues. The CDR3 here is CASSETGLAGADTQYF. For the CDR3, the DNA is TGTGCCAGCAGTGAAACTGGACTAGCGGGGGCAGATACGCAGTATTTT.

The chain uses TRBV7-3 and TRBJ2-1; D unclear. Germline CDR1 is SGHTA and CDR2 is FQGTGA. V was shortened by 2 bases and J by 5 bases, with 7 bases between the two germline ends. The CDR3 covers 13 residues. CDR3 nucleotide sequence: TGTGCCAGCAGCTTATCCCAGGACAATGAGCAGTTCTTC. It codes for CASSLSQDNEQFF.

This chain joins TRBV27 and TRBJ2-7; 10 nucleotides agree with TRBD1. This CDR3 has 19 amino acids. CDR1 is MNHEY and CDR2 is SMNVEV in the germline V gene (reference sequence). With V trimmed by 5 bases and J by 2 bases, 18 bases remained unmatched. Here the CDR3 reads CASSPPTGGGRGTTYEQYF. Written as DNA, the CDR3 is TGTGCCAGCAGTCCACCGACAGGGGGCGGGCGGGGGACGACCTACGAGCAGTACTTC.

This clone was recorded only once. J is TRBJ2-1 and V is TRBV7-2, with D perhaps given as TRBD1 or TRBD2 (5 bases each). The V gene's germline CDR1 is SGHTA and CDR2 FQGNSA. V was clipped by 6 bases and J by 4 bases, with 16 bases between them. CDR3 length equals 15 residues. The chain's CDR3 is CASRPGPSYYNEQFF. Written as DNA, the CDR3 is TGTGCCAGCAGACCGGGACCGAGCTATTACAATGAGCAGTTCTTC.

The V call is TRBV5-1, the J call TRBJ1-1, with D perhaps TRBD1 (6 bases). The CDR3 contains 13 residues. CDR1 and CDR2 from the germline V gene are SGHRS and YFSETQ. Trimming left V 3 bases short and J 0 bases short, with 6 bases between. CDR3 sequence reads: CASSWTVNTEAFF. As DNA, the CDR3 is TGCGCCAGCAGCTGGACAGTGAACACTGAAGCTTTCTTT.

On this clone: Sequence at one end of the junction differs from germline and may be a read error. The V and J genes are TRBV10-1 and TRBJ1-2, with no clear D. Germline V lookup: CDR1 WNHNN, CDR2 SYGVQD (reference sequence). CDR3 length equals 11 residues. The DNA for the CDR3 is TGCGCCAGCAGTGAGTTTTCGGACCCAGTCTTC. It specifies CASSEFSDPVF.

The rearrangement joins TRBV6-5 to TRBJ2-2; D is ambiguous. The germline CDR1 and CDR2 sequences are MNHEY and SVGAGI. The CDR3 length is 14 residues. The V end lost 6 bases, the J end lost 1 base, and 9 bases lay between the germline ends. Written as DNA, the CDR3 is TGTGCCAGCAGAGTGGACGGGAACACCGGGGAGCTGTTTTTT. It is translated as CASRVDGNTGELFF.